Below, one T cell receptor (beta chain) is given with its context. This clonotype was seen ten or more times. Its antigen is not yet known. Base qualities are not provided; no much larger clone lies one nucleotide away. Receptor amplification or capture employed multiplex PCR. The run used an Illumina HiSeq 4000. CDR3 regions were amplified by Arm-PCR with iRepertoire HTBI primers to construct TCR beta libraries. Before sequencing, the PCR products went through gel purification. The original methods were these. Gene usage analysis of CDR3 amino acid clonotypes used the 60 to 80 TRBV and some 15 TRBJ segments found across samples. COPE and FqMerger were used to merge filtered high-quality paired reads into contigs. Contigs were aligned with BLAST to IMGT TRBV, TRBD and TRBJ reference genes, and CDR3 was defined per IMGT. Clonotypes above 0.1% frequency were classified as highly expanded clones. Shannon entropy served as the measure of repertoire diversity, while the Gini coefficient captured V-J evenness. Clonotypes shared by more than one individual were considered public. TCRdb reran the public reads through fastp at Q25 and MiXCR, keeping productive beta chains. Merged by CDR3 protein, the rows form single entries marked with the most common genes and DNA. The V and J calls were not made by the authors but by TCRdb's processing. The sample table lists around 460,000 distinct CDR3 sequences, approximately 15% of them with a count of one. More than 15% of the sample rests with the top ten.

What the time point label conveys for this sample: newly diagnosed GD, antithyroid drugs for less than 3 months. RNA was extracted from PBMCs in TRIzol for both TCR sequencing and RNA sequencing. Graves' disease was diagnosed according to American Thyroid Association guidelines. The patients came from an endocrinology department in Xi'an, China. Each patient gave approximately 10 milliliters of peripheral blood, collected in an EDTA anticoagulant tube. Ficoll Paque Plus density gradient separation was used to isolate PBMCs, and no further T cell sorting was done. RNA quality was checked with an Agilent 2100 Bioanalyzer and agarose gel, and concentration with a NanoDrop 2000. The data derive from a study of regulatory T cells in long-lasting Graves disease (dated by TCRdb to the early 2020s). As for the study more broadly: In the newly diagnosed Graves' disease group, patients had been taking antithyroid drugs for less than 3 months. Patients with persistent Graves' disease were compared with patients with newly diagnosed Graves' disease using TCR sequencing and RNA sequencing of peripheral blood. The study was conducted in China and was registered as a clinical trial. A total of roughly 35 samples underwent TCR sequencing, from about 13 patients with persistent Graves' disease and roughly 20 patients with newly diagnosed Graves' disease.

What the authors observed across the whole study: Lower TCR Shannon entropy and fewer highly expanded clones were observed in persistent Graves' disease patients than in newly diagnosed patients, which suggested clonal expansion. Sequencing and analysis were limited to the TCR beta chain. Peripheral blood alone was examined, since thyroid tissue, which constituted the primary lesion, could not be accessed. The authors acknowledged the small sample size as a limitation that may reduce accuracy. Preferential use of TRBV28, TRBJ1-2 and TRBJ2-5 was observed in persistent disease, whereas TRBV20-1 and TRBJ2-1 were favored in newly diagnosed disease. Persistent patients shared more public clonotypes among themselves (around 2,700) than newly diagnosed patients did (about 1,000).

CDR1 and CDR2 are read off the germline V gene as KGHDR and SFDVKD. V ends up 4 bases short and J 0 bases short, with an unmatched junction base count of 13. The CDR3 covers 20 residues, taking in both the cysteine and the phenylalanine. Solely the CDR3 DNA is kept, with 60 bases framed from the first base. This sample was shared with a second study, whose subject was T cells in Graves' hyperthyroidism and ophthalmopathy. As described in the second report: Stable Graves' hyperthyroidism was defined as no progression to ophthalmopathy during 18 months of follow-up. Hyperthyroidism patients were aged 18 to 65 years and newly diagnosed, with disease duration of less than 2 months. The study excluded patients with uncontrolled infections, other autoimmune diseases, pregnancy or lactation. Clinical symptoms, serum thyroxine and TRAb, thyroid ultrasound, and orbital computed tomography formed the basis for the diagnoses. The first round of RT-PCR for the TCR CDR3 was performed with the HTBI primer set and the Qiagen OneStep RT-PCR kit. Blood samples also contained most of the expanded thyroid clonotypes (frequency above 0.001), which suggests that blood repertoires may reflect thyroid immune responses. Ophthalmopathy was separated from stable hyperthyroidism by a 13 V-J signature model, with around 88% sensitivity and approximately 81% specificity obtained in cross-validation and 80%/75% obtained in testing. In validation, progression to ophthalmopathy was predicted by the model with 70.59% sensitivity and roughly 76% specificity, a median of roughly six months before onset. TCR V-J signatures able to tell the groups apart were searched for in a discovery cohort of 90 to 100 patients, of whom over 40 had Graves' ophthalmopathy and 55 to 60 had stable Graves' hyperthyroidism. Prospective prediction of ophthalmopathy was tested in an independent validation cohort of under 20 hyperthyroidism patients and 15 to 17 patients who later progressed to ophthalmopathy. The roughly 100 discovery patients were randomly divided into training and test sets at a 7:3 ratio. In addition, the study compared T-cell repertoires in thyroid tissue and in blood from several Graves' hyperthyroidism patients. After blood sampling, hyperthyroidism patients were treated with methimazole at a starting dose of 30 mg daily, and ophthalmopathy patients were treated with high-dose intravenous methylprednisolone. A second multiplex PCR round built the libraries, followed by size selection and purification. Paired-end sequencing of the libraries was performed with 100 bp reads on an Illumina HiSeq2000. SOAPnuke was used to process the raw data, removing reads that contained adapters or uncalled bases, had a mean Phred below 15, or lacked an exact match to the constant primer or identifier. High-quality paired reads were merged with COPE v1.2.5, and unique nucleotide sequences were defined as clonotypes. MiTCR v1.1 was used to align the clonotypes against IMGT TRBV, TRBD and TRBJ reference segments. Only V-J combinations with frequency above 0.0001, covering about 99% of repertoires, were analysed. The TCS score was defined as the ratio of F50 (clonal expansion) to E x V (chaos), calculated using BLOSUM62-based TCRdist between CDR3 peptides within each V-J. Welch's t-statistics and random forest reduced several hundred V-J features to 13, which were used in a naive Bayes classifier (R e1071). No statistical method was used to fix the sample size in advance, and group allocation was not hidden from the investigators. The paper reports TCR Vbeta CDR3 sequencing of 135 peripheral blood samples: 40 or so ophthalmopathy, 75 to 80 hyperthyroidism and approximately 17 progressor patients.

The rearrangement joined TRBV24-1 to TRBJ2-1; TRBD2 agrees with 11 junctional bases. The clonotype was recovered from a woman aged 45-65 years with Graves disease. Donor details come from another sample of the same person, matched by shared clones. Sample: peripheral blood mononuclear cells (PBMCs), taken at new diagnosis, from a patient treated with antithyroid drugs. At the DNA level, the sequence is TGTGCCACCAGTGAATCATTACTAGCGGGAGCTTCGGGCTCCTACAATGAGCAGTTCTTC. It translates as CATSESLLAGASGSYNEQFF.